The source of this T cell receptor beta chain is a study of identical twins. Points from the study as a whole: Part of the zero-insertion signal could reflect confounding by invariant MAIT and iNKT cells. It was out-of-frame TCR alpha sharing in monozygotic twins that models underestimated. The more abundant beta clonotypes in cord blood had fewer insertions, and memory repertoires did not show this.

Per the germline V gene, CDR1 is SGHRS and CDR2 is YFSETQ. With 2 bases removed from V and 8 bases from J, the gap between germline ends came to 5 bases. The CDR3 runs to 11 residues. TCRdb processed the 5' RACE reads anew with MiXCR; each CDR3 protein has one entry. Here the sample spans around 220,000 distinct CDR3 sequences, 8% to 11% being singletons. Concerning this clonotype: The antigen is unknown.

Sequenced input: memory T cells sorted from blood. The chain combines TRBV5-1 with TRBJ2-1; D gene ambiguous. The sequence derives from a man over 45 in good health. Written as DNA, the CDR3 is TGCGCCAGCAGCTTCCAATATGAGCAGTTCTTC. This translates into CASSFQYEQFF.